The 4 T cell receptor beta chains listed next were all sequenced from one sample in a study of PD-1 blockade in classical Hodgkin lymphoma. The time point denotes: newly diagnosed, previously untreated cHL patient sample. The protocol was immunoSEQ multiplex PCR, while the TCRdb copy is restricted to in-frame clones and leaves out a portion. The profile shows roughly 7,000 clones, about 79% of them singletons. Sequencing was carried out using peripheral blood mononuclear cells (PBMCs). These receptors all come from a human donor with classical Hodgkin lymphoma.

This clone showed up just once. The chain carries TRBV7-6 and TRBJ1-3, with D tentatively TRBD1 (5 bases). With 5 bases removed from V and 0 bases from J, the gap between germline ends came to 14 bases. Germline values: CDR1 SGHVS, CDR2 FNYEAQ. The CDR3 is 16 residues long. The CDR3 bases are TGTGCCAGCAGCGCCGGGCCAGGGTACTCTGGAAACACCATATATTTT. It codes for CASSAGPGYSGNTIYF.

The V call is TRBV5-1, the J call TRBJ2-1; D possibly uses TRBD1 or TRBD2 (5 bases each). This CDR3 comprises 15 residues. CDR1 is SGHRS, CDR2 YFSETQ, per germline. The germline V and J ends were trimmed by 0 bases and 8 bases, with 15 bases remaining between them. This CDR3 reads CASSLEGTPPDEQFF. DNA of the CDR3: TGCGCCAGCAGCTTGGAGGGGACCCCCCCCGATGAGCAGTTCTTC.

This clone occurred a few times. V and J are TRBV11-2 and TRBJ2-1; no clear D gene. CDR3 size: 16 residues. V was pared by 1 base and J by 8 bases, with 18 bases between. Germline V gene lookup returns CDR1 SGHAT and CDR2 FQNNGV. This CDR3 reads CASSLGLSPPVDEQFF. The CDR3 nucleotides are TGTGCCAGCAGCTTAGGGCTCTCACCTCCGGTCGATGAGCAGTTCTTC.

The DNA for the CDR3 is TGTGCCAGCGGACTGGAGGGCAGTGGATCCTACGAGCAGTACTTC. Its protein product is CASGLEGSGSYEQYF. The genes are TRBV6-1 and TRBJ2-7, with D maybe TRBD2 (6 bases). V lost 8 bases and J 1 base, leaving 18 bases between the germline ends. This CDR3 region has 15 residues. Per the germline V gene, CDR1 is MNHNS and CDR2 is SASEGT.